The rows below give T cell receptor beta chains drawn from one sample of a study of blood T cell repertoires in COVID-19. Using immunoSEQ multiplex PCR, the repertoire was profiled, and TCRdb retains in-frame clones only, with some absent. The data show roughly 150,000 clones, approximately 80% seen once. The source material was PBMCs or T cells enriched from blood (not recorded which). Receptors were obtained from a woman between 35 and 50 years old who had recovered from COVID-19. Each CDR3 is given with its conserved first and last residue. A D gene is named only where the DNA matches it firmly. Clone size appears in some rows only: once, few, many, or a class for an expanded clone.

j_call v_call d_call clone_size cdr3_nt cdr3_aa
TRBJ2-1 TRBV4-1 TRBD2 NA TGCGCCAGCAGCCAATCGGCTAGCGGGAGCTCCGGTAATGAGCAGTTCTTC CASSQSASGSSGNEQFF
TRBJ1-5 TRBV7-9 TRBD1 once TGTGCCAGCAGCTTTGGGGACAGGTCTCAGCCCCAGCATTTT CASSFGDRSQPQHF
TRBJ2-7 TRBV7-2 NA NA TGTGCCAGCAGCCCTGACCGAGGCGAGCAGTACTTC CASSPDRGEQYF
TRBJ1-6 TRBV19 NA NA TGTGCCAGTAGTCAGGGATTCGAGGATAATTCACCCCTCCACTTT CASSQGFEDNSPLHF
TRBJ1-1 TRBV5-8 NA NA TGTGCCAGCAGGAAGACAGGCCGGAACACTGAAGCTTTCTTT CASRKTGRNTEAFF
TRBJ1-1 TRBV4-1 NA NA TGCGCCAGCAGCCGCTCAGGGGACACTGAAGCTTTCTTT CASSRSGDTEAFF
TRBJ1-4 TRBV30 TRBD1 NA TGTGCCTGGACTCGGGACAGCAGGGACACTGAAAAACTGTTTTTT CAWTRDSRDTEKLFF
TRBJ1-1 TRBV4-1 NA NA TGCGCCAGCAGCCAGAGAGGGGGAAGTAACACTGAAGCTTTCTTT CASSQRGGSNTEAFF
TRBJ2-7 TRBV9 TRBD2 NA TGTGCCAGCAGCGTATATCACGGGACTAGCGGGGAGCAGTACTTC CASSVYHGTSGEQYF
TRBJ1-5 TRBV7-8 NA few TGTGCCAGCAGACCTCAGGGGTACGATCAGCCCCAGCATTTT CASRPQGYDQPQHF
TRBJ2-1 TRBV13 NA once TGTGCCAGCAGCTTAGCGGGTAGCGGAACTATTTACAATGAGCAGTTCTTC CASSLAGSGTIYNEQFF
TRBJ2-1 TRBV7-3 TRBD2 NA TGTGCCAGCAGCCCTCCCGGGAGGTCGTACAATGAGCAGTTCTTC CASSPPGRSYNEQFF
TRBJ1-5 TRBV7-2 NA few TGTGCCAGCAGCCCGAGGGATCAGCCCCAGCATTTT CASSPRDQPQHF
TRBJ1-6 TRBV6-6 NA NA TGTGCCAGCAGTTACCAGGGGAGGGGTTCACCCCTCCACTTT CASSYQGRGSPLHF
TRBJ2-5 TRBV4-1 NA NA TGCGCCAGCAGCCAAGAGGGGACACACCAAGAGACCCAGTACTTC CASSQEGTHQETQYF
TRBJ1-3 TRBV11-2 NA NA TGTGCCAGCAGTACCAGTGGTGGTGGAAACACCATATATTTT CASSTSGGGNTIYF
TRBJ1-3 TRBV6-5 NA NA TGTGCCAGCAGTTACGGCGGTCCAGACACCATATATTTT CASSYGGPDTIYF